The 5 T cell receptor beta chains presented below share a single source sample, sequenced in a study of cytomegalovirus exposure and HLA in healthy donors. Use of 60 Vbeta and 13 Jbeta primers characterized the PCR. The repertoire was sequenced with immunoSEQ multiplex PCR; TCRdb's copy has only in-frame clones and lacks some. Among about 94,000 clones listed, about 62% were seen once. Source material: PBMCs. These receptor sequences come from a young man in good health and CMV-seronegative.

The chain combines TRBV5-5 with TRBJ2-5, with TRBD2 matching over 12 bases. V shed 2 bases and J 5 bases; nucleotides not matched to a gene: 4. The CDR3 is 15 residues long. Germline CDR1 is SGHKS and CDR2 is YYEKEE (reference sequence). In DNA form, the CDR3 reads TGTGCCAGCAGCTTCCGACTAGCGGGGGATGAGACCCAGTACTTC. Protein: CASSFRLAGDETQYF.

This rearrangement joins TRBV5-4 to TRBJ2-5; D may be TRBD2 (5 bases). Germline lookup yields CDR1 SGHNT and CDR2 YYREEE (reference sequence). This CDR3 has 12 residues. V lost 3 bases to trimming and J lost 5 bases, with 8 bases between them. For the CDR3, the DNA is TGTGCCAGCAGCTCTAGAGGGGAGACCCAGTACTTC. Residues: CASSSRGETQYF.

This rearrangement joins TRBV7-3 to TRBJ2-3, with 11 bases identical to TRBD1. This CDR3 spans 18 amino acids. J gave up 2 bases and V 6 bases, and 13 bases lay outside the gene matches. Per the germline V gene, CDR1 is SGHTA and CDR2 is FQGTGA. CDR3 amino acids: CASRPGQGVPVLTDTQYF. In nucleotides, the CDR3 is TGTGCCAGCAGGCCGGGACAGGGGGTCCCTGTGCTCACAGATACGCAGTATTTT.

This chain links TRBV9 with TRBJ2-5; D possibly corresponds to TRBD2 (5 bases). V was cut by 4 bases and J by 0 bases, with 10 bases left in between. The CDR3 is made up of 14 amino acids. The V gene's germline CDR1 is SGDLS and CDR2 YYNGEE. The CDR3 loop reads CASSPSGYQETQYF. The CDR3, as DNA: TGTGCCAGCAGCCCCTCGGGGTACCAAGAGACCCAGTACTTC.

This clone was picked up one time. The same CDR3 also results from other DNA sequences found in this sample. The genes are TRBV27 and TRBJ2-7, with 7 bases aligning to TRBD2. Germline CDR1 MNHEY, CDR2 SMNVEV (reference sequence). This CDR3 comprises 17 residues. The junction had 17 bases not matched to a gene; V was cut back by 6 bases and J by 3 bases. CDR3 coding DNA: TGTGCCAGCAGCTCCCTTCCTCCTGAGCTAGCGGACTACGAGCAGTACTTC. It yields the protein CASSSLPPELADYEQYF.